Listed here are 23 T cell receptor beta chains from one sample, sequenced in a study of siplizumab effects on memory and regulatory T cells. Sequencing used immunoSEQ multiplex PCR; TCRdb keeps in-frame clones, though not all of them. The table records fewer than 120,000 clones, approximately 92% of them present only once. Material: CD4+ T cells sorted from blood. The receptors were gathered from a human donor in good health.

The chain joins TRBV28 to TRBJ2-3, with 7 nucleotides matching TRBD1. The CDR3 has 12 residues. The V and J ends lost 7 bases and 4 bases, in that order; junction bases with no gene match: 2. CDR1 and CDR2 from the germline V gene are MDHEN and SYDVKM. CDR3 amino acids: CASTGQADTQYF. The CDR3 DNA reads TGTGCCAGCACCGGACAGGCAGATACGCAGTATTTT.

The J gene is TRBJ2-5, the V gene TRBV6-5; a possible D gene is TRBD1 (6 bases). The CDR3 has 14 residues. The V gene's germline CDR1 is MNHEY and CDR2 SVGAGI. The V end was cut by 5 bases, the J end by 1 base, with 11 bases between. CDR3 bases: TGTGCCAGCAGTCGGTCGGACAGCCAAGAGACCCAGTACTTC. It codes for CASSRSDSQETQYF.

This rearrangement joins TRBV10-3 to TRBJ2-2; D ambiguous. The V gene lost 4 bases and the J gene lost 4 bases, with 7 bases spanning the gap. The CDR3 totals 13 residues. From germline, CDR1 is ENHRY and CDR2 SYGVKD. The CDR3 coding sequence is TGTGCCATCAGTGGGCGATCCACCGGGGAGCTGTTTTTT. Protein: CAISGRSTGELFF.

The genes are TRBV11-2 and TRBJ2-1; D unresolved. Germline lookup yields CDR1 SGHAT and CDR2 FQNNGV. The ends were cut back, 2 bases at V and 10 bases at J, with 12 bases in the middle. The CDR3 runs to 13 residues. This chain's CDR3 is CASSLSLGNEQFF. CDR3 in DNA: TGTGCCAGCAGCTTAAGTTTGGGAAACGAGCAGTTCTTC.

The CDR3 coding sequence is TGTGCCAGCAGTGAAGCAGGGGGAAGTTGGGATACGCAGTATTTT. Protein product: CASSEAGGSWDTQYF. This chain connects TRBV6-1 to TRBJ2-3; possible D gene TRBD1, 6 bases. V shed 0 bases and J shed 6 bases, with 13 bases lying between them. This CDR3 is 15 amino acids long. From germline, CDR1 is MNHNS and CDR2 SASEGT.

V and J are TRBV4-2 and TRBJ2-7; TRBD1 aligns across 7 bases. Germline V gene data show CDR1 as LGHNA and CDR2 as YNFKEQ. This CDR3 is 14 amino acids long. The V segment lost 8 bases and the J segment 0 bases; nucleotides outside the gene matches: 7. CDR3 amino acids: CASGRTGVSYEQYF. Here the CDR3 DNA reads TGTGCCAGCGGCAGGACAGGAGTCTCCTACGAGCAGTACTTC.

The gene calls are TRBV6-1 and TRBJ1-1, with D possibly TRBD1 on 6 matching bases. The length of the CDR3 is 15 residues. Trimming pared 5 bases from V and 0 bases from J, leaving 13 bases between. Germline V lookup: CDR1 MNHNS, CDR2 SASEGT. CDR3: CASSRSGGLNTEAFF. The DNA for the CDR3 is TGTGCCAGCAGTCGCTCGGGGGGGCTGAACACTGAAGCTTTCTTT.

The chain links TRBV27 to TRBJ2-3; 8 nucleotides align to TRBD2. CDR1 and CDR2 (germline): MNHEY, SMNVEV (reference sequence). This CDR3 spans 17 amino acids. V was pared by 5 bases and J by 2 bases, with 12 bases of the junction left unmatched. The DNA for the CDR3 is TGTGCCAGCAGTCCTCGCTTAGTAGCGGGATACACAGATACGCAGTATTTT. Protein sequence: CASSPRLVAGYTDTQYF.

This chain links TRBV7-8 with TRBJ2-1; a possible D gene is TRBD1 (5 bases). Germline values: CDR1 SGHVS, CDR2 FQNEAQ. The V end lost 4 bases, the J end lost 7 bases, and 8 bases lay between the germline ends. CDR3 size: 12 residues. DNA of the CDR3: TGTGCCAGCAGCTCGTACAGGAATGAGCAGTTCTTC. Its protein product is CASSSYRNEQFF.

This chain uses TRBV18 with TRBJ2-7; TRBD1 matches at 10 bases. The V and J ends lost 2 bases and 3 bases, in that order; junction bases with no gene match: 10. CDR1 is KGHSH, CDR2 LQKENI, per germline. The length of the CDR3 is 17 residues. The CDR3 is CASSPYQSGTGDYEQYF. In DNA form, the CDR3 reads TGTGCCAGCTCACCATATCAATCCGGGACAGGGGACTACGAGCAGTACTTC.

The chain joins TRBV27 to TRBJ2-3; a weak D match, TRBD2 (6 bases). V was shortened by 2 bases and J by 5 bases, with 11 bases between the two germline ends. The CDR3 extends over 14 amino acids. Germline assignment: CDR1 MNHEY and CDR2 SMNVEV (reference sequence). The CDR3 sequence is CASSLGRAGDTQYF. The DNA for the CDR3 is TGTGCCAGCAGTTTAGGACGAGCGGGAGATACGCAGTATTTT.

The chain employs TRBV23-1 and TRBJ2-1; 13 nucleotides match TRBD2. TRBV23-1 is given ORF status, its function remaining uncertain. The V segment lost 2 bases and the J segment 7 bases; nucleotides outside the gene matches: 20. This CDR3 region has 21 residues. The chain's CDR3 is CASSQIKATVTGLAGENEQFF. CDR3 coding DNA: TGCGCCAGCAGTCAAATTAAGGCGACGGTTACAGGACTAGCGGGAGAGAATGAGCAGTTCTTC.

The V call is TRBV11-2, the J call TRBJ2-3; maybe TRBD1 (5 bases). This CDR3 comprises 13 residues. CDR1 and CDR2 from the germline V gene are SGHAT and FQNNGV. The germline V and J ends were trimmed by 3 bases and 3 bases, with 7 bases remaining between them. This CDR3 is CASSFRVTDTQYF. Here the CDR3 DNA reads TGTGCCAGCAGCTTCAGGGTAACAGATACGCAGTATTTT.

The J gene is TRBJ1-1, the V gene TRBV6-6; D may be TRBD1 (6 bases). Per germline, CDR1 MNHNY and CDR2 SVGAGI (reference sequence). This CDR3 has 15 amino acids. V was shortened by 2 bases and J by 0 bases, with 10 bases between the two germline ends. Here the CDR3 DNA reads TGTGCCAGCAGTTACGGGGGGGCCGTGAACACTGAAGCTTTCTTT. Translating gives CASSYGGAVNTEAFF.

The rearrangement uses TRBV7-3 and TRBJ2-3, with D tentatively TRBD2 (6 bases). Per germline, CDR1 SGHTA and CDR2 FQGTGA. There are 14 residues in the CDR3. The V and J ends lost 5 bases and 0 bases respectively, with 9 bases between them. CDR3 sequence: CASSRSGSTDTQYF. The CDR3 DNA sequence: TGTGCCAGCAGCCGTAGCGGAAGCACAGATACGCAGTATTTT.

This chain links TRBV30 with TRBJ1-6; the D is unclear. Germline V gives CDR1 GTSNPN, CDR2 SVGIG (reference sequence). CDR3 size: 15 residues. V lost 0 bases to trimming and J lost 5 bases, with 11 bases between them. The CDR3 region is CAWSVRVRDNSPLHF. CDR3 nucleotides: TGTGCCTGGAGTGTACGGGTCAGAGATAATTCACCCCTCCACTTT.

This clone appeared once. The rearrangement uses TRBV4-1 and TRBJ1-2, with 8 bases that match TRBD1. With V trimmed by 0 bases and J by 7 bases, 7 bases remained unmatched. Germline V gives CDR1 MGHRA, CDR2 YSYEKL. The CDR3 runs 15 residues. The CDR3 DNA is TGCGCCAGCAGCCAAGATGGGAACAGGGGGGTTGGCTACACCTTC. This codes for CASSQDGNRGVGYTF.

The chain links TRBV14 to TRBJ1-6; 8 nucleotides line up with TRBD1. Germline values: CDR1 SGHDN, CDR2 FVKESK. Trimming took 3 bases from V and 9 from J; bases not matched to a gene: 10. This CDR3 contains 16 residues. The CDR3 DNA follows: TGTGCCAGCAGCCAGACCGGGACAGGCTACCCTTCACCCCTCCACTTT. Protein sequence: CASSQTGTGYPSPLHF.

This clone appeared a single time. This chain uses TRBV7-9 with TRBJ2-7, with D possibly matching TRBD1 (6 bases). The CDR3 is 14 residues long. Germline CDR1 is SEHNR and CDR2 is FQNEAQ (reference sequence). V gave up 5 bases and J gave up 4 bases, with 15 bases separating them. CDR3 region: CASSPGQTTYEQYF. The CDR3 nucleotides read TGTGCCAGCAGCCCCGGACAGACGACATACGAGCAGTACTTC. Together with reference TRBV7-9 and TRBJ2-7, the CDR3 gives the full variable domain: DTGVSQNPRHKITKRGQNVTFRCDPISEHNRLYWYRQTLGQGPEFLTYFQNEAQLEKSRLLSDRFSAERPKGSFSTLEIQRTEQGDSAMYLCASSPGQTTYEQYFGPGTRLTVT.

This chain links TRBV5-6 with TRBJ2-2; D might be TRBD2 (5 bases). The CDR3 spans 14 residues. CDR1 is SGHDT, CDR2 YYEEEE, per germline. Trimming left V 3 bases short and J 6 bases short, with 12 bases between. The CDR3 protein is CASSWRSRAGELFF. The CDR3 region has the DNA TGTGCCAGCAGCTGGCGGTCGCGGGCCGGGGAGCTGTTTTTT.

This chain uses TRBV18 with TRBJ1-2, with TRBD1 as a possible D gene (5 bases). Per germline, CDR1 KGHSH and CDR2 LQKENI. This CDR3 region has 12 residues. The ends were cut back, 3 bases at V and 5 bases at J, with 7 bases in the middle. CDR3 coding DNA: TGTGCCAGCTCACCCGCAGGGTATGGCTACACCTTC. Protein: CASSPAGYGYTF.

This clone was seen only a few times. The V call is TRBV6-5, the J call TRBJ2-5; 10 nucleotides align to TRBD2. In germline, CDR1 is MNHEY, CDR2 SVGAGI. The CDR3 sequence is 15 residues long. V shed 5 bases and J 5 bases; nucleotides not matched to a gene: 8. The CDR3 DNA reads TGTGCCAGCAGTCGGGGTGGAGCGGGGGGGGAGACCCAGTACTTC. It translates to CASSRGGAGGETQYF.

This chain links TRBV12-5 with TRBJ1-4; 8 bases are a match to TRBD1. The germline gives CDR1 LGHNT, CDR2 FRNRAP. V trimming: 6 bases; J trimming: 6 bases; junction bases outside the gene matches: 6. The CDR3 has 14 amino acids. CDR3 sequence: CASGRTGIDEKLFF. CDR3 sequence (DNA): TGTGCTAGTGGGCGGACAGGGATAGATGAAAAACTGTTTTTT.